One T cell receptor beta chain is described in this entry. The data were obtained in a study of blood T cell repertoires in COVID-19. Per the study methods: Amplification from reference gene primers served as the basis for estimated nucleated cell counts. Using immunoSEQ multiplex PCR, the repertoire was profiled, and TCRdb retains in-frame clones only, with some absent. That table gives V, J and clone size, and the DNA gave D and trimming. The repertoire holds approximately 440,000 clones, about 92% seen once, with around 0.6% in the top ten. The study assigned cohorts using participant-reported clinical history. V gave up 3 bases and J gave up 6 bases; unmatched junction bases: 5. Germline V gene data show CDR1 as MRHNA and CDR2 as SNTAGT. This CDR3 has 15 amino acids.

This chain joins TRBV6-4 and TRBJ1-6; TRBD1 agrees at 7 bases. The sample consisted of PBMCs or T cells enriched from blood (not recorded which). The sequence was obtained from a man aged 18 to 29 who had recovered from COVID-19. This chain's CDR3 is CASSEQGMGNSPLHF. The CDR3 DNA reads as TGTGCCAGCAGTGAACAGGGGATGGGTAATTCACCCCTCCACTTT.